This T cell receptor (beta chain) was captured by sequencing in a study of glioma-infiltrating T cells (dated by TCRdb to about 2016). Study-level background: The study sequenced TCR alpha- and beta-chain repertoires from glioma tissue, from non-neoplastic brain tissue and from matched peripheral blood mononuclear cells. To gauge divergence between tissue and blood T-cell populations, every tissue-infiltrating repertoire was compared against the peripheral blood repertoire from the same patient. The paired cohort was made up of three low-grade glioma patients, 8 or 9 primary glioblastoma patients and three non-glioma patients who contributed non-neoplastic brain tissue. Overall study results and their limits: VJ-independent divergence between tissue and blood was below expectation in non-neoplastic patients but above expectation in all gliomas, especially low-grade gliomas. Small numbers underpinned the group comparisons: several glioblastoma patients, three low-grade glioma patients and three non-neoplastic patients. Very few CDR3 sequences were shared between tissue and blood, attributed to high CDR3 diversity and limited sampling.

As concerns this clonotype: This receptor's antigen is unknown. It has no much larger one-base neighbor in the sample; base qualities were not kept.

TCR alpha and beta CDR3 regions were amplified with the iRepertoire nested amplicon-rescue multiplex PCR (arm-PCR) platform from RNA. The input for one-step reverse transcription and amplification was roughly 85-400 ng of either tissue mRNA or PBMC total RNA. Following bead purification, Illumina adapters were added through a secondary multiplex PCR, and the libraries were then gel-purified between 200 and 400 bp. The libraries contained internal 6-nucleotide barcodes that were used for demultiplexing. Sequencing of libraries was performed on an Illumina MiSeq with 2x220 or 2x250 nucleotide paired-end reads. The authors processed their data as follows. FLASH 1.2.11 was used to merge paired reads, and BWA-MEM then aligned the reads to the GRCh37 human genome before TRA and TRB reads were extracted. For V and J assignment, an IMGT-derived reference of cassette sequences and CDR3 motifs that included pseudogenes was used. Three-frame translation of reads was performed, and productive CDR3s were defined as those with a C...FGXG motif and no stop codons. Unique combinations of V-J cassette pair and CDR3 amino acid sequence were defined as clonotypes. Reads were filtered by Hamming distance, thresholded by each sample's sequence error rate in mapped regions. TCRdb passed the public sequencing reads through fastp at Q25 and MiXCR, retaining productive beta sequences. Rows merge per CDR3 protein into single entries with the most common DNA and genes. For this entry, the V and J calls and clone size follow TCRdb and not the study's own pipeline. The sample table holds under 20,000 distinct CDR3 sequences, of which over 45% were seen once. About 43% of the sample belongs to the ten largest clones.

The TCR originated in a human donor with low-grade glioma or glioblastoma, undergoing nonglioma brain surgery, or in good health (not recorded which). The specimen sequenced was glioma tissue, nonneoplastic brain tissue, or PBMCs (not recorded which).

The DNA reads as follows: TGTGCCAGTGCCATTTCAGGGGGCATGGCAGATACGCAGTATTTT. Its protein product is CASAISGGMADTQYF. Recombination joined TRBV19 with TRBJ2-3; 8 bases in between match TRBD1. Trimmed from V: 8 bases; trimmed from J: 4 bases; junction bases lacking a gene match: 11. CDR1 LNHDA and CDR2 SQIVND were looked up in the germline V gene (reference sequence). The CDR3 covers 15 residues, taking in both the cysteine and the phenylalanine. Only the CDR3 DNA is retained, 45 bases long and in frame from the first base.